A selection of T cell receptor beta chains follows, all from one sample in a study of blood T cells in healthy people across ages. TCRdb fed the 5' RACE reads into MiXCR, producing one record per CDR3 protein. In the table there are 1.8 million or so distinct CDR3 sequences, around 40% of which are singletons. Sequencing was carried out using blood. All receptors derive from a human donor in good health. Each CDR3 is given with its conserved first and last residue. Each record gives: V gene, D gene, J gene, clone size, CDR3 DNA, CDR3 protein. D genes are given only for firm matches. For some rows the clone size is stated as once, few or many, or as a class when expanded; others skip it.

TRBV14	TRBD1	TRBJ1-2	NA	TGTGCCAGCAGCCCAAGGACAGGGGTCCCCTCGTGGTATGGCTACACCTTC	CASSPRTGVPSWYGYTF
TRBV28	TRBD1	TRBJ2-7	NA	TGTGCCAGCAGTTTAGGGCAGGGGGAATCCTACGAGCAGTACTTC	CASSLGQGESYEQYF
TRBV9	NA	TRBJ2-7	NA	TGTGCCAGCAGCGTAGTCGAATTGGGGGTGCAGTACTTC	CASSVVELGVQYF
TRBV7-2	TRBD1	TRBJ2-7	NA	TGTGCCAGCAGCTTAGGTTTCGGACAGGGTTTCTACGAGCAGTACTTC	CASSLGFGQGFYEQYF
TRBV6-6	NA	TRBJ1-1	NA	TGTGCCAGCAGTTACGACTGGGCGGGTGAAGCTTTCTTT	CASSYDWAGEAFF
TRBV11-1	NA	TRBJ2-1	NA	TGTGCCAGCAGCTTCGCCCCGACAGGCGACGAGCAGTTCTTC	CASSFAPTGDEQFF
TRBV12-3/TRBV12-4	NA	TRBJ1-2	few	TGTGCCAGCAGTTTAGGCCGCAGGAGGGGTCCCTATGGCTACACCTTC	CASSLGRRRGPYGYTF
TRBV5-5	TRBD1	TRBJ1-6	NA	TGTGCCAGCAGCTTGGCCGGACAGGGTCTCAATTCACCCCTCCACTTT	CASSLAGQGLNSPLHF
TRBV4-3	NA	TRBJ1-2	few	TGCGCCAGCAGCCAAGGTATACAGGAAGGAATCTATGGCTACACCTTC	CASSQGIQEGIYGYTF
TRBV12-3/TRBV12-4	TRBD2	TRBJ2-5	few	TGTGCCAGCAGTTTCCAAAGCGGGGAAGGAAGGCAAGAGACCCAGTACTTC	CASSFQSGEGRQETQYF
TRBV25-1	NA	TRBJ1-6	once	TGTGCCAGCAGTCGGGGGGGCAGGTCACCCCTCCACTTT	CASSRGGRSPLHF
TRBV28	TRBD2	TRBJ2-7	NA	TGTGCCAGCAGTACCGCGGGACTAGGATCCTACGAGCAGTACTTC	CASSTAGLGSYEQYF
TRBV7-2	TRBD2	TRBJ2-1	few	TGTGCCAGCAGCTCTCGGGGGACTAGCGGGAGAAGGGAGCAGTTCTTC	CASSSRGTSGRREQFF
TRBV29-1	TRBD2	TRBJ2-5	NA	TGCAGCGCTGGACTAGCGGGCCTCCAAGAGACCCAGTACTTC	CSAGLAGLQETQYF
TRBV7-9	NA	TRBJ2-1	NA	TGTGCCAGCAGCCTCACCTACCGAGGACCGAACTACAATGAGCAGTTCTTC	CASSLTYRGPNYNEQFF
TRBV24-1	NA	TRBJ1-2	NA	TGTGCCACCAGTGAAGATGACAGCCTAGGCTACTATGGCTACACCTTC	CATSEDDSLGYYGYTF
TRBV7-2	TRBD2	TRBJ2-5	few	TGTGCCAGCAGACTCCTAGCGGGGGGAGAGACCCAGTACTTC	CASRLLAGGETQYF
TRBV2	NA	TRBJ2-7	many	TGTGCCAGCTTAAGGCTAACCTACGAGCAGTACTTC	CASLRLTYEQYF
TRBV7-9	NA	TRBJ2-5	NA	TGTGCCAGCAGCTTAGGGGGTCCTCGGGAGACCCAGTACTTC	CASSLGGPRETQYF
TRBV4-1	NA	TRBJ2-7	NA	TGCGCCAGCAGCCAAGATGAATCCTATTCCTACGAGCAGTACTTC	CASSQDESYSYEQYF
TRBV6-6	NA	TRBJ2-4	few	TGTGCCAGCAGTTACTCAGGGATCGTGGCCAAAAACATTCAGTACTTC	CASSYSGIVAKNIQYF
TRBV4-1	NA	TRBJ1-4	NA	TGCGCCAGCAGCCAACTTAGGAGGGAACAGAATGAAAAACTGTTTTTT	CASSQLRREQNEKLFF
TRBV28	NA	TRBJ1-2	NA	TGTGCCAGCAGTTTACAGGGCAACGACTATGGCTACACCTTC	CASSLQGNDYGYTF
TRBV7-6	NA	TRBJ2-6	NA	TGTGCCAGCAGCTCTAGACAGGCCCACTCTGGGGCCAACGTCCTGACTTTC	CASSSRQAHSGANVLTF
TRBV6-2/TRBV6-3	NA	TRBJ1-1	NA	TGTGCCAGCAGTTACCCCGAGTGGGGGCATCCGAACACTGAAGCTTTCTTT	CASSYPEWGHPNTEAFF
TRBV20-1	NA	TRBJ1-2	NA	TGCAGTGCTCCCGGGGCAGAATCGAGGGGCTATGGCTACACCTTC	CSAPGAESRGYGYTF